A selection of T cell receptor beta chains follows, all from one sample in a study of CD4+ T cells in melanoma. Produced via immunoSEQ multiplex PCR; TCRdb's table is partial and in-frame only. The data show some 6,800 clones, about 56% seen once. The sample was cells from a culture (not recorded whether cultured in vitro). All receptors derive from a human donor with melanoma. Each CDR3 is given with its conserved first and last residue. The order of the fields is D gene, V gene, CDR3 length, J gene, clone size, CDR3 protein, CDR3 DNA. The D gene is left open where the match is weak. Some rows have no size entry. The others give once, few or many, or a class for an expanded clone.

TRBD1	TRBV4-1	15	TRBJ2-7	.	CASSQGQGFSYEQYF	TGCGCCAGCAGCCAAGGACAGGGATTCTCCTACGAGCAGTACTTC
.	TRBV6-1	15	TRBJ2-7	few	CASSTTWAGTYEQYF	TGTGCCAGCAGTACAACTTGGGCGGGGACCTACGAGCAGTACTTC
.	TRBV9	14	TRBJ2-5	.	CASNNRGGQETQYF	TGTGCCAGCAACAATCGTGGCGGCCAAGAGACCCAGTACTTC
.	TRBV15	16	TRBJ1-6	.	CATSRDPNRRNSPLHF	TGTGCCACCAGCAGAGATCCCAACAGAAGGAATTCACCCCTCCACTTT
.	TRBV20-1	11	TRBJ2-7	once	CSVFSVYEQYF	TGCAGTGTATTTTCGGTCTACGAGCAGTACTTC
TRBD1	TRBV30	14	TRBJ1-2	few	CAWHRYRGNYGYTF	TGTGCCTGGCACAGATACAGGGGAAACTATGGCTACACCTTC
.	TRBV5-1	14	TRBJ2-7	.	CASSLWGASYEQYF	TGCGCCAGCAGCTTGTGGGGGGCTTCCTACGAGCAGTACTTC
.	TRBV5-6	14	TRBJ2-3	.	CASSFGVGTDTQYF	TGTGCCAGCAGCTTCGGGGTAGGGACAGATACGCAGTATTTT
.	TRBV7-8	13	TRBJ2-7	.	CASSLARGYEQYF	TGTGCCAGCAGCTTAGCGCGGGGTTACGAGCAGTACTTC
TRBD1	TRBV6-5	14	TRBJ1-1	.	CASRLSWGQGEAFF	TGTGCCAGCAGACTAAGCTGGGGACAGGGGGAAGCTTTCTTT
TRBD1	TRBV5-6	13	TRBJ1-4	.	CASNFRGGEKLFF	TGTGCCAGCAACTTCAGGGGGGGCGAAAAACTGTTTTTT
.	TRBV2	15	TRBJ2-3	.	CASSAGRARTDTQYF	TGTGCCAGCAGTGCTGGCAGGGCACGCACAGATACGCAGTATTTT
.	TRBV7-2	13	TRBJ1-2	.	CASSLRAFYGYTF	TGTGCCAGCAGCTTAAGGGCTTTCTATGGCTACACCTTC